The 30 T cell receptor beta chains below all came from one sample that was sequenced in a study of early T cells in non-severe SARS-CoV-2 infection. TCRdb ran MiXCR on the 5' RACE reads and lists one entry per CDR3 protein. The profile shows around 60,000 distinct CDR3 sequences, roughly an eighth of them singletons. What was sequenced was whole blood. All receptors come from an adult who was a healthcare worker with PCR-confirmed SARS-CoV-2 infection or an uninfected control (not recorded which).

This clonotype was counted only a few times. The chain combines TRBV20-1 with TRBJ1-3; TRBD1 is a possible D gene (6 bases). V was clipped by 4 bases and J by 10 bases, with 17 bases between them. Germline V gene lookup returns CDR1 DFQATT and CDR2 SNEGSKA (reference sequence). The CDR3 is 13 residues long. The CDR3, as DNA: TGCAGTGCTACCCCCGACAGGTCCCGGACCATATATTTT. Encoded protein: CSATPDRSRTIYF.

The chain combines TRBV29-1 with TRBJ1-2; 10 positions match TRBD1. The trim removed 6 bases at V and 4 bases at J, leaving 8 bases unmatched. The germline gives CDR1 SQVTM, CDR2 ANQGSEA. The CDR3 contains 14 residues. CDR3 amino acids: CSVPQGQGPYGYTF. The CDR3 DNA reads as TGCAGCGTCCCTCAGGGACAGGGGCCCTATGGCTACACCTTC.

This clonotype was seen only a few times. The chain employs TRBV7-6 and TRBJ1-1; TRBD1 might be the D (5 bases). The germline CDR1 and CDR2 sequences are SGHVS and FNYEAQ. The CDR3 is made up of 15 amino acids. Trimming removed 2 bases at V and 4 bases at J, with 14 bases between. The CDR3 region has the DNA TGTGCCAGCAGCTTAAGAATTACGGGGGGCACTGAAGCTTTCTTT. The encoded protein is CASSLRITGGTEAFF.

The V and J genes are TRBV6-2 or TRBV6-3 and TRBJ2-1; 8 bases map to TRBD2. The CDR3 is 16 residues long. Germline CDR1 and CDR2: MNHEY and SVGEGT. Trimming removed 2 bases from V and 4 bases from J; junction bases left unmatched: 7. The CDR3 reads CASSYDGSGVYNEQFF. CDR3 DNA: TGTGCCAGCAGTTACGATGGTAGCGGGGTATACAATGAGCAGTTCTTC.

The V gene is TRBV7-9, the J gene TRBJ1-5, with 11 bases lining up with TRBD1. The V and J ends lost 1 base and 5 bases, in that order; junction bases with no gene match: 4. CDR1 is SEHNR and CDR2 is FQNEAQ in the germline V gene (reference sequence). This CDR3 has 16 amino acids. The CDR3 is CASSLGTGGVHQPQHF. CDR3 nucleotides: TGTGCCAGCAGCTTAGGGACAGGGGGCGTTCATCAGCCCCAGCATTTT. The whole variable domain, remainder taken from reference TRBV7-9 and TRBJ1-5, is DTGVSQNPRHKITKRGQNVTFRCDPISEHNRLYWYRQTLGQGPEFLTYFQNEAQLEKSRLLSDRFSAERPKGSFSTLEIQRTEQGDSAMYLCASSLGTGGVHQPQHFGDGTRLSIL.

V gene TRBV20-1 combines with J gene TRBJ2-1; 8 nucleotides match TRBD2. Germline values: CDR1 DFQATT, CDR2 SNEGSKA (reference sequence). The CDR3 consists of 14 residues. V shed 6 bases and J 8 bases; nucleotides not matched to a gene: 12. The chain's CDR3 is CSAPKPGRGDEQFF. For the CDR3, the DNA is TGCAGTGCCCCCAAACCCGGGAGGGGCGATGAGCAGTTCTTC.

The rearrangement joins TRBV4-3 to TRBJ2-2; either TRBD1 or TRBD2 may supply D (6 bases each). Looked up from germline, CDR1 is LGHNA and CDR2 is YSLEER. V lost 2 bases and J lost 3, with 22 bases in between. CDR3 size: 19 residues. CDR3 sequence: CASSQRGAGIPTYTGELFF. The CDR3 region has the DNA TGCGCCAGCAGCCAAAGGGGGGCAGGGATCCCCACGTACACCGGGGAGCTGTTTTTT.

In its sample, this clonotype was seen many times. V gene TRBV20-1 combines with J gene TRBJ2-1, with D unclear. From germline, CDR1 is DFQATT and CDR2 SNEGSKA (reference sequence). The V end was cut by 2 bases, the J end by 9 bases, with 23 bases between. The CDR3 consists of 16 residues. CDR3 amino acids: CSARSPVVAFRSEQFF. DNA for the CDR3: TGCAGTGCTAGATCCCCGGTGGTGGCCTTCCGAAGTGAGCAGTTCTTC.

The rearrangement uses TRBV7-9 and TRBJ1-6; 10 bases agree with TRBD1. CDR1 is SEHNR, CDR2 FQNEAQ, per germline (reference sequence). The CDR3 is made up of 18 amino acids. Trimming removed 3 bases from V and 4 bases from J; junction bases left unmatched: 9. The CDR3 DNA reads as TGTGCCAGCAGCTTCGGAACCGGGACAGGGGCTTATAATTCACCCCTCCACTTT. Its protein product is CASSFGTGTGAYNSPLHF.

This clonotype has ten or more counts. The DNA for the CDR3 is TGTGCCAGCAGCTTGGGGCAGCTAGAGACCCAGTACTTC. This codes for CASSLGQLETQYF. The V gene is TRBV5-6, the J gene TRBJ2-5, with D unclear. V was pared by 0 bases and J by 4 bases, with 7 bases between. This CDR3 has 13 residues. Germline CDR1 is SGHDT and CDR2 is YYEEEE.

The V and J genes are TRBV24-1 and TRBJ2-5; TRBD1 aligns across 7 bases. Trimming cost V 3 bases and J 1 base; bases outside gene matches: 16. Germline-derived CDR1 and CDR2 are KGHDR and SFDVKD. The CDR3 is 19 residues long. CDR3 residues: CATSDQRATGAITQETQYF. CDR3 coding DNA: TGTGCCACCAGTGATCAAAGGGCTACAGGGGCGATAACCCAAGAGACCCAGTACTTC.

J is TRBJ2-7 and V is TRBV6-5; D uncertain. CDR1 and CDR2 from the germline V gene are MNHEY and SVGAGI. CDR3 length: 13 amino acids. Trimming cost V 2 bases and J 2 bases, with 7 bases left between them. CDR3 DNA: TGTGCCAGCAGTTACGCCCGGGCCTACGAGCAGTACTTC. Protein product: CASSYARAYEQYF.

A note on this clonotype: This may be a read error: a much more frequent sequence differs by one nucleotide. The gene calls are TRBV27 and TRBJ2-1; 7 nucleotides agree with TRBD2. Germline V lookup: CDR1 MNHEY, CDR2 SMNVEV (reference sequence). The CDR3 loop spans 15 amino acids. The CDR3 DNA is TGTGCCAGCAGCCCAGCGGGGAGCTCCTACGATGAGCAGTTCTTC. Amino acid sequence: CASSPAGSSYDEQFF.

This clonotype was found a few times. Here the CDR3 DNA reads TGTGCCAGCAGTTACGGTCGGGGATCCGGACATGGCTACACCTTC. Translation gives CASSYGRGSGHGYTF. The chain employs TRBV6-2 or TRBV6-3 and TRBJ1-2; no reliable D call. V lost 2 bases and J lost 6, with 16 bases in between. Germline CDR1 reads MNHEY; CDR2 reads SVGEGT. CDR3 length: 15 amino acids.

This clonotype was recorded at least ten times. The V and J genes are TRBV27 and TRBJ2-7; the D is unclear. The CDR3 is 12 residues long. Germline V gives CDR1 MNHEY, CDR2 SMNVEV (reference sequence). Trimming removed 4 bases at V and 6 bases at J, with 10 bases between. The CDR3 DNA reads as TGTGCCAGCAGTTCCAGCCTAAGCGAGCAGTACTTC. Translating it yields CASSSSLSEQYF.

This clonotype was counted at least ten times. The genes are TRBV4-2 and TRBJ1-3, with a weak D call TRBD1 (6 bases). With 5 bases removed from V and 0 bases from J, the gap between germline ends came to 8 bases. Per the germline V gene, CDR1 is LGHNA and CDR2 is YNFKEQ. This CDR3 is 14 amino acids long. CDR3 nucleotides: TGTGCCAGCAGCACAGGGTTCTCTGGAAACACCATATATTTT. This gives the protein CASSTGFSGNTIYF.

The chain couples TRBV9 to TRBJ1-1; 8 nucleotides align to TRBD1. V lost 4 bases and J lost 5; bases outside the gene matches: 7. The CDR3 contains 14 residues. CDR1 is SGDLS and CDR2 is YYNGEE in the germline V gene. CDR3 protein: CASSTQGASTEAFF. CDR3 DNA: TGTGCCAGCAGCACCCAGGGGGCTTCTACTGAAGCTTTCTTT.

This clonotype was found many times. V is TRBV7-2 and J is TRBJ2-4; TRBD1 aligns across 10 bases. The V and J ends lost 5 bases and 7 bases, in that order; junction bases with no gene match: 2. CDR3 size: 13 residues. Germline V gene data show CDR1 as SGHTA and CDR2 as FQGNSA. For the CDR3, the DNA is TGTGCCAGCAGCACGGACAGGGGGAACATTCAGTACTTC. It translates to CASSTDRGNIQYF.

This clonotype was recorded at least ten times. This chain joins TRBV4-1 and TRBJ1-2; TRBD1 matches 9 bases. The CDR3 sequence is 14 residues long. Germline V gives CDR1 MGHRA, CDR2 YSYEKL. V lost 4 bases and J lost 5; bases outside the gene matches: 5. The chain's CDR3 is CASSPIGQGYGYTF. The DNA of the CDR3 is TGCGCCAGCAGCCCCATAGGACAGGGGTATGGCTACACCTTC.

The table lists this clonotype with many counts. The V and J genes are TRBV7-3 and TRBJ1-1; no definite D call. CDR3 length equals 15 residues. The V end was cut by 5 bases, the J end by 1 base, with 14 bases between. Germline V lookup: CDR1 SGHTA, CDR2 FQGTGA. The CDR3 coding sequence is TGTGCCAGCAGCCTCTACTCGACGGGGAACACTGAAGCTTTCTTT. It is translated as CASSLYSTGNTEAFF.

Only a few counts were recorded for this clonotype. The chain recombines TRBV21-1 with TRBJ1-1. TRBV21-1 is a documented pseudogene. This CDR3 has 8 amino acids. The CDR3 DNA follows: TGTGCCAGAGGGAAGGGTTTCTTT. Its protein product is CARGKGFF.

This clonotype occurred many times. The chain links TRBV14 to TRBJ1-2; D is undetermined. The V end lost 3 bases, the J end lost 5 bases, and 10 bases lay between the germline ends. Germline CDR1 reads SGHDN; CDR2 reads FVKESK. CDR3 size: 13 residues. The CDR3 loop reads CASSQLGRYGYTF. CDR3 in DNA: TGTGCCAGCAGCCAGCTTGGGCGGTATGGCTACACCTTC.

This clonotype was seen more than once but under ten times. This rearrangement joins TRBV10-3 to TRBJ2-7; the D gene is possibly TRBD1 (6 bases). CDR3 length: 14 residues. Germline CDR1 ENHRY, CDR2 SYGVKD. The germline V and J ends were trimmed by 1 base and 3 bases, with 10 bases remaining between them. CDR3 bases: TGTGCCATCAGTGAGTTGCAGGGGAACTACGAGCAGTACTTC. Protein: CAISELQGNYEQYF.

This clonotype turned up a few times. The chain is built from TRBV24-1 and TRBJ1-5; perhaps TRBD1 as D (6 bases). This CDR3 is 11 amino acids long. V was shortened by 11 bases and J by 6 bases, with 10 bases between the two germline ends. Germline CDR1 reads KGHDR; CDR2 reads SFDVKD. In DNA, the CDR3 is TGTGCCATTTCACAGGGTCAGCCCCAGCATTTT. It specifies CAISQGQPQHF.

This clonotype was recorded many times. The DNA of the CDR3 is TGTGCCAGTAGTATAGCAGCGGATATCTATGGCTACACCTTC. Its translation is CASSIAADIYGYTF. The chain uses TRBV19 and TRBJ1-2; D is undetermined. Germline lookup yields CDR1 LNHDA and CDR2 SQIVND (reference sequence). V was pared by 1 base and J by 4 bases, with 10 bases between. This CDR3 spans 14 amino acids.

This clonotype has more than one count but fewer than ten. The chain has TRBV6-5 and TRBJ2-7; the D gene is possibly TRBD1 (6 bases). CDR1 is MNHEY, CDR2 SVGAGI, per germline. This CDR3 has 13 amino acids. Trimming removed 6 bases from V and 1 base from J, with 10 bases in between. The CDR3 protein is CASSPTGSYEQYF. CDR3 DNA sequence: TGTGCCAGCAGCCCCACAGGGTCCTACGAGCAGTACTTC.

This clonotype occurred many times. The V call is TRBV7-9, the J call TRBJ2-3; D is unclear. Trimming took 5 bases from V and 1 from J, leaving 13 bases between them. This CDR3 comprises 15 residues. In germline, CDR1 is SEHNR, CDR2 FQNEAQ (reference sequence). The CDR3 nucleotides read TGTGCCAGCAGCCCCCCCATGGGCGGCACAGATACGCAGTATTTT. This codes for CASSPPMGGTDTQYF.

The chain uses TRBV11-2 and TRBJ1-6; D gene ambiguous. Trimming shortened V by 3 bases and J by 9 bases, and 6 bases separated the two germline ends. Germline loops: CDR1 SGHAT, CDR2 FQNNGV. CDR3 size: 12 residues. CDR3 DNA sequence: TGTGCCAGCAGCTTTCCGACTTCACCCCTCCACTTT. This codes for CASSFPTSPLHF.

The chain links TRBV6-5 to TRBJ1-2, with D possibly matching TRBD1 (6 bases). From germline, CDR1 is MNHEY and CDR2 SVGAGI. The V end lost 9 bases, the J end lost 3 bases, and 11 bases lay between the germline ends. This CDR3 is 12 amino acids long. CDR3 protein: CARRTDHYGYTF. The CDR3 bases are TGTGCCAGACGGACAGACCACTATGGCTACACCTTC.

The chain employs TRBV20-1 and TRBJ1-1; tentative D call: TRBD1 (6 bases). The CDR3 contains 14 residues. CDR1 DFQATT and CDR2 SNEGSKA come from the germline V gene (reference sequence). V was shortened by 6 bases and J by 0 bases, with 14 bases between the two germline ends. The DNA for the CDR3 is TGCAGTGCCCAGGGGAGAGTTCTGAACACTGAAGCTTTCTTT. Its translation is CSAQGRVLNTEAFF.